The 7 T cell receptor beta chains below all came from one sample that was sequenced in a study of blood T cell repertoires in COVID-19. The method was immunoSEQ multiplex PCR; TCRdb's version includes in-frame clones alone and lacks a portion of them. The sample holds roughly 220,000 clones, approximately 80% seen once. The sample consisted of PBMCs or T cells enriched from blood (not recorded which). These receptors all stem from a man aged 25-45 years with acute COVID-19.

The J gene is TRBJ1-5, the V gene TRBV30; D is possibly TRBD1 (6 bases). Germline assignment: CDR1 GTSNPN and CDR2 SVGIG (reference sequence). The V end lost 0 bases, the J end lost 6 bases, and 15 bases lay between the germline ends. CDR3 length equals 15 residues. The CDR3 here is CAWSVRSGGLQPQHF. DNA of the CDR3: TGTGCCTGGAGTGTACGTTCGGGGGGGCTTCAGCCCCAGCATTTT.

As to this clone: Other nucleotide sequences in the sample specify the same CDR3. The chain is built from TRBV14 and TRBJ1-2; perhaps TRBD1 as D (6 bases). This CDR3 is 15 amino acids long. Germline assignment: CDR1 SGHDN and CDR2 FVKESK. Trimming removed 0 bases at V and 3 bases at J, with 11 bases between. CDR3 DNA: TGTGCCAGCAGCCAAGACGGGGGGGGCTACTATGGCTACACCTTC. It translates to CASSQDGGGYYGYTF. Drawing the rest from reference TRBV14 and TRBJ1-2, the complete variable domain is EAGVTQFPSHSVIEKGQTVTLRCDPISGHDNLYWYRRVMGKEIKFLLHFVKESKQDESGMPNNRFLAERTGGTYSTLKVQPAELEDSGVYFCASSQDGGGYYGYTFGSGTRLTVV.

This CDR3 is CATSTTVDRYTF. Written as DNA, the CDR3 is TGTGCCACCTCCACGACAGTCGATCGCTACACCTTC. The chain recombines TRBV25-1 with TRBJ1-2; the D gene is possibly TRBD1 (5 bases). Germline CDR1 is MGHDK and CDR2 is SYGVNS. Between the trimmed V and J ends, which lost 10 bases and 9 bases, there was a span of 18 bases. There are 12 residues in the CDR3.

The chain couples TRBV14 to TRBJ1-2; D remains unclear. CDR1 is SGHDN, CDR2 FVKESK, per germline. Trimming removed 4 bases from V and 3 bases from J, with 12 bases in between. CDR3 length: 14 amino acids. CDR3 sequence reads: CASSRRASYYGYTF. CDR3 nucleotides: TGTGCCAGCAGCCGGAGGGCCTCCTACTATGGCTACACCTTC.

The chain joins TRBV7-3 to TRBJ2-6; D uncertain. The germline V gene encodes CDR1 SGHTA and CDR2 FQGTGA. The CDR3 has 13 residues. Trimming removed 5 bases from V and 4 bases from J, with 6 bases in between. The DNA of the CDR3 is TGTGCCAGCAGCCCCTACGGGGCCAACGTCCTGACTTTC. It yields the protein CASSPYGANVLTF.

This clone was recorded only once. The chain employs TRBV12-3 or TRBV12-4 and TRBJ1-2; D call uncertain. The CDR3 contains 13 residues. V lost 1 base and J lost 4, with 7 bases in between. The CDR3 protein is CASSLDFTYGYTF. As DNA, the CDR3 is TGTGCCAGCAGTTTAGACTTTACCTATGGCTACACCTTC.

The table lists this clone with a few counts. This rearrangement joins TRBV29-1 to TRBJ2-7; 9 nucleotides line up with TRBD1. This CDR3 spans 13 amino acids. The J segment lost 4 bases and the V segment lost 7 bases, leaving 8 bases of the junction unmatched. CDR1 is SQVTM, CDR2 ANQGSEA, per germline. CDR3: CSASGTGNYEQYF. In nucleotides, the CDR3 is TGCAGCGCCTCCGGGACAGGGAATTACGAGCAGTACTTC.